The rows below give T cell receptor beta chains drawn from one sample of a study of T cell changes during pregnancy in multiple sclerosis. Clones were sequenced by immunoSEQ multiplex PCR, and TCRdb holds only the in-frame ones, with some missing. The sample lists 35,000 to 55,000 clones, roughly nine tenths seen once, with over 1% in the top ten. The sample in question was CD4+ T cells from peripheral blood mononuclear cells, obtained after pregnancy. These receptors all stem from a female donor with multiple sclerosis, enrolled in a pregnancy study. Each CDR3 is given with its conserved first and last residue. Fields, in order: clone size, D gene, J gene, V gene, CDR3 length, CDR3 protein, CDR3 DNA. A D gene is named only where the DNA matches it firmly. Some rows have no size entry. The others give once, few or many, or a class for an expanded clone.

>.|.|TRBJ2-5|TRBV18|15
CASSPTGGPGETQYF
TGTGCCAGCTCACCAACAGGTGGCCCTGGGGAGACCCAGTACTTC
>.|.|TRBJ2-3|TRBV7-6|22
CASSQLPPSFRMEGTSTDTQYF
TGTGCCAGCAGCCAATTACCCCCCTCATTTAGGATGGAGGGCACTAGCACAGATACGCAGTATTTT
>.|.|TRBJ2-7|TRBV5-5|14
CASSLRDYSYEQYF
TGTGCCAGCAGCTTGCGGGATTACTCCTACGAGCAGTACTTC
>many|TRBD2|TRBJ2-1|TRBV2|16
CASSEWTSGLYNEQFF
TGTGCCAGCAGTGAGTGGACTAGCGGGCTCTACAATGAGCAGTTCTTC
>.|.|TRBJ2-3|TRBV18|15
CASSELEAGTDTQYF
TGTGCCAGCTCCGAACTAGAGGCCGGCACAGATACGCAGTATTTT
>.|TRBD1|TRBJ1-1|TRBV19|16
CASSKGRDRGSTEAFF
TGTGCCAGTAGTAAGGGACGGGACAGGGGGTCCACTGAAGCTTTCTTT
>.|TRBD2|TRBJ2-7|TRBV5-1|15
CASSLVAGGPGEQYF
TGCGCCAGCAGCCTAGTAGCGGGAGGGCCTGGCGAGCAGTACTTC
>once|.|TRBJ2-6|TRBV10-3|14
CAKPRPSGANVLTF
TGTGCCAAGCCCCGTCCTTCTGGGGCCAACGTCCTGACTTTC
>few|.|TRBJ1-2|TRBV30|13
CAWSAYRYYGYTF
TGTGCCTGGAGTGCGTACAGGTACTATGGCTACACCTTC
>.|TRBD1|TRBJ1-1|TRBV28|13
CASSSRMDREAFF
TGTGCCAGCAGTTCTAGAATGGACAGGGAAGCTTTCTTT
>.|TRBD1|TRBJ2-1|TRBV28|15
CASRIPGQGEGEQFF
TGTGCCAGCAGAATCCCGGGACAGGGCGAGGGTGAGCAGTTCTTC
>.|TRBD1|TRBJ2-5|TRBV28|16
CASSYQGTDIQETQYF
TGTGCCAGCAGTTACCAAGGGACAGACATACAAGAGACCCAGTACTTC
>.|TRBD2|TRBJ2-1|TRBV5-1|13
CASSFSGDNEQFF
TGCGCCAGCAGCTTTAGCGGGGACAATGAGCAGTTCTTC
>.|.|TRBJ2-1|TRBV5-4|14
CASSLSAAYNEQFF
TGTGCCAGCAGCTTGTCCGCAGCCTACAATGAGCAGTTCTTC
>once|TRBD1|TRBJ1-2|TRBV30|12
CAWAGTGNGYTF
TGTGCCTGGGCCGGGACAGGGAACGGCTACACCTTC
>medium-sized|.|TRBJ1-1|TRBV6-5|15
CASSYSPGLNTEAFF
TGTGCCAGCAGTTACTCCCCAGGGCTGAACACTGAAGCTTTCTTT
>.|TRBD1|TRBJ1-4|TRBV28|16
CASSFPSQGANEKLFF
TGTGCCAGCAGTTTCCCCTCGCAGGGGGCTAATGAAAAACTGTTTTTT
>.|TRBD1|TRBJ1-1|TRBV2|14
CASSVTGGSTEAFF
TGTGCCAGCAGTGTCACAGGGGGCTCCACTGAAGCTTTCTTT
>.|TRBD1|TRBJ1-6|TRBV5-6|15
CASSLGVSGGSPLHF
TGTGCCAGCAGCTTGGGTGTCTCAGGGGGATCACCCCTCCACTTT
>.|.|TRBJ2-1|TRBV11-2|14
CASSLSGPYNEQFF
TGTGCCAGCAGCTTAAGCGGACCCTACAATGAGCAGTTCTTC
>.|TRBD1|TRBJ1-5|TRBV6-1|14
CASSEGQGRRPQHF
TGTGCCAGCAGTGAGGGACAGGGCCGGCGGCCCCAGCATTTT
>.|TRBD2|TRBJ2-4|TRBV4-2|15
CASSQEWGGGDIQYF
TGTGCCAGCAGCCAAGAATGGGGGGGAGGGGACATTCAGTACTTC
>.|.|TRBJ2-3|TRBV6-1|11
CASRLADTQYF
TGTGCCAGCAGATTAGCGGATACGCAGTATTTT
>few|.|TRBJ1-5|TRBV6-5|14
CASSYGAGHQPQHF
TGTGCCAGCAGTTACGGGGCAGGGCATCAGCCCCAGCATTTT
>.|.|TRBJ1-3|TRBV6-6|13
CASSTGQGNTIYF
TGTGCCAGCAGCACAGGGCAAGGAAACACCATATATTTT
>.|.|TRBJ2-7|TRBV5-1|15
CASSLSSMTGDEQYF
TGCGCCAGCAGCTTGAGTTCAATGACAGGCGACGAGCAGTACTTC
>.|.|TRBJ1-1|TRBV18|13
CASSQGQNTEAFF
TGTGCCAGCTCACAGGGACAGAACACTGAAGCTTTCTTT
>.|.|TRBJ1-2|TRBV7-2|14
CASSLRSPGYGYTF
TGTGCCAGCAGCTTACGCTCCCCAGGCTATGGCTACACCTTC
>.|TRBD1|TRBJ1-2|TRBV5-1|14
CASSLGDRSYGYTF
TGCGCCAGCAGCTTGGGGGACAGAAGCTATGGCTACACCTTC
>.|.|TRBJ1-2|TRBV6-1|14
CASSENGHLGGYTF
TGTGCCAGCAGTGAAAACGGACACCTCGGGGGCTACACCTTC
>.|TRBD1|TRBJ1-4|TRBV6-6|14
CASSSQGLGEKLFF
TGTGCCAGCAGTTCACAGGGGCTGGGAGAAAAACTGTTTTTT
>few|TRBD1|TRBJ1-1|TRBV2|16
CASIVGGLPGGSEAFF
TGTGCCAGCATAGTCGGGGGCCTTCCAGGGGGCTCCGAAGCTTTCTTT
>.|.|TRBJ2-5|TRBV4-2|15
CASSQSYREQETQYF
TGTGCCAGCAGCCAATCCTATAGGGAGCAAGAGACCCAGTACTTC
>.|.|TRBJ2-7|TRBV7-2|14
CASSLGLWGGEQYF
TGTGCCAGCAGCTTAGGGCTGTGGGGAGGCGAGCAGTACTTC
>once|TRBD1|TRBJ2-7|TRBV4-2|15
CASSQGPGQSYEQYF
TGTGCCAGCAGCCAAGGCCCGGGACAGTCCTACGAGCAGTACTTC
>once|.|TRBJ1-1|TRBV6-6|11
CASSSGQEAFF
TGTGCCAGCAGCTCCGGACAGGAAGCTTTCTTT
>.|.|TRBJ2-7|TRBV5-1|17
CASSLDAAGLGSYEQYF
TGCGCCAGCAGCTTGGATGCGGCGGGGCTGGGCTCCTACGAGCAGTACTTC
>once|.|TRBJ1-1|TRBV19|13
CASSLQVDTEAFF
TGTGCCAGTAGTTTACAGGTCGACACTGAAGCTTTCTTT
>.|.|TRBJ1-4|TRBV27|15
CASSLYTATNEKLFF
TGTGCCAGCAGTTTATATACTGCAACTAATGAAAAACTGTTTTTT
>once|.|TRBJ2-3|TRBV11-2|15
CASSFTGLSTDTQYF
TGTGCCAGCAGCTTCACGGGTCTTAGCACAGATACGCAGTATTTT
>.|TRBD1|TRBJ1-5|TRBV19|16
CASSTETGGVNQPQHF
TGTGCCAGTAGTACGGAAACAGGGGGCGTCAATCAGCCCCAGCATTTT
>few|TRBD1|TRBJ1-5|TRBV27|15
CASSSNRGRWQPQHF
TGTGCCAGCAGTTCTAACAGGGGGCGGTGGCAGCCCCAGCATTTT
>.|.|TRBJ2-3|TRBV6-5|16
CASSLIGRGATDTQYF
TGTGCCAGCAGTTTAATCGGTCGGGGGGCCACAGATACGCAGTATTTT
>once|.|TRBJ2-5|TRBV30|13
CAWSGTSWETQYF
TGTGCCTGGAGTGGCACTAGCTGGGAGACCCAGTACTTC
>.|.|TRBJ2-3|TRBV6-6|15
CASSLGQTPTDTQYF
TGTGCCAGCAGTCTTGGACAGACCCCCACAGATACGCAGTATTTT
>.|.|TRBJ1-1|TRBV18|15
CASSPRIGVETEAFF
TGTGCCAGCTCACCAAGAATAGGGGTAGAGACTGAAGCTTTCTTT
>.|.|TRBJ2-7|TRBV30|12
CAWSQSQGEQYF
TGTGCCTGGAGTCAATCCCAGGGCGAGCAGTACTTC
>once|TRBD1|TRBJ1-2|TRBV4-2|15
CASSQSHTGDWGYTF
TGTGCCAGCAGCCAATCACATACAGGGGATTGGGGCTACACCTTC
>.|.|TRBJ1-5|TRBV6-6|16
CASSAGEGFGNQPQHF
TGTGCCAGCAGCGCCGGCGAGGGATTCGGCAATCAGCCCCAGCATTTT
>.|.|TRBJ2-7|TRBV30|12
CAWSIDSYEQYF
TGTGCCTGGAGTATCGACAGTTACGAGCAGTACTTC
>.|.|TRBJ1-3|TRBV6-5|13
CASSPDSGNTIYF
TGTGCCAGCAGCCCAGACTCTGGAAACACCATATATTTT
>.|.|TRBJ1-2|TRBV6-1|18
CASSEAMTGATSNYGYTF
TGTGCCAGCAGTGAAGCGATGACAGGAGCTACATCTAACTATGGCTACACCTTC
>.|.|TRBJ1-2|TRBV18|15
CASSPTGTVSGSYTF
TGTGCCAGCTCACCAACCGGGACTGTCTCTGGGTCCTACACCTTC
>.|TRBD1|TRBJ1-5|TRBV7-2|14
CASSPRQGPQPQHF
TGTGCCAGCAGCCCTCGACAGGGGCCTCAGCCCCAGCATTTT